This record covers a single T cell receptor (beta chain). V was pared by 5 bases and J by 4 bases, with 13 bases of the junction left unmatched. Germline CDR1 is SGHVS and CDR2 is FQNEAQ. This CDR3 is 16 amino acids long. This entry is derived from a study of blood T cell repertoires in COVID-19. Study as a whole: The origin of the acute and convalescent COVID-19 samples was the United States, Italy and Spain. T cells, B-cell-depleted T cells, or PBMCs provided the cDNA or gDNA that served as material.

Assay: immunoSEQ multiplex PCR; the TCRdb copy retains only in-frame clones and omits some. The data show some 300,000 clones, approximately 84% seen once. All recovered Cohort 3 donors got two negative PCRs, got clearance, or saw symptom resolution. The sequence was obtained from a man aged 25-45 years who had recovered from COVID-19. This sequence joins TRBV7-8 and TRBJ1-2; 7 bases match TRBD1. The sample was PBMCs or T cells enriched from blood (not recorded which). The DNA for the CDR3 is TGTGCCAGCAGCCGTCGACAGGGTGGCGAAAGCTATGGCTACACCTTC. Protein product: CASSRRQGGESYGYTF. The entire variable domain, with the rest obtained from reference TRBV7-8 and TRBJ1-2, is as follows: GAGVSQSPRYKVAKRGQDVALRCDPISGHVSLFWYQQALGQGPEFLTYFQNEAQLDKSGLPSDRFFAERPEGSVSTLKIQRTQQEDSAVYLCASSRRQGGESYGYTFGSGTRLTVV.